The present TCR beta chain was sequenced within a study of cytomegalovirus exposure and HLA in healthy donors. At the level of the study: The same platform used for the 650 to 700 first-cohort repertoires was also used for the 130 or so validation repertoires, as a later analysis reported.

This CDR3 region has 14 residues. V was pared by 2 bases and J by 8 bases, with 14 bases between. Germline V lookup: CDR1 SGHRS, CDR2 YFSETQ. Sequencing used immunoSEQ multiplex PCR; TCRdb keeps in-frame clones, though not all of them. This table holds 120,000 or so clones, approximately 90% found once. Study-level findings and limits: The TCR clusters that emerged in the first cohort tended, a later analysis found, to co-occur in the 110 or so validation repertoires.

To note about this clone: Its antigen is unidentified.

V and J are TRBV5-1 and TRBJ2-1; no definite D call. The specimen sequenced was PBMCs. The sequence derives from a man between 18 and 29 years old in good health and CMV-seropositive. The CDR3, as DNA: TGCGCCAGCAGCTTCTCAGGCCGGTCTGATGAGCAGTTCTTC. Translating it yields CASSFSGRSDEQFF.